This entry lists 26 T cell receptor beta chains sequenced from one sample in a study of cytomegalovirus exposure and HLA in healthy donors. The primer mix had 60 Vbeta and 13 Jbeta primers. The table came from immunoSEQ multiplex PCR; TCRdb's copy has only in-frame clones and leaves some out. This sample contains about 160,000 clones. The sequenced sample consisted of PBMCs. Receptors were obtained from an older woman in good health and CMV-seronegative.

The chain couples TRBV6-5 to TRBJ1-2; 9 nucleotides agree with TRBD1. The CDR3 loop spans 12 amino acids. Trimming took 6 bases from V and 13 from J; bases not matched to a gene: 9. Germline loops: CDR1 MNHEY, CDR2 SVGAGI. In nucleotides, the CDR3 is TGTGCCAGCAGAACCGGGACAGGGTCCCCCACCTTC. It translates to CASRTGTGSPTF.

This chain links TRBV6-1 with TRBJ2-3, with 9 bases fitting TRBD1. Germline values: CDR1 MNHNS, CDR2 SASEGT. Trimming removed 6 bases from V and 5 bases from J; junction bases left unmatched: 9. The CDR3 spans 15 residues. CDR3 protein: CASSSSDRGGDTQYF. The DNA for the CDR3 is TGTGCCAGCAGCTCCTCGGACAGGGGAGGAGATACGCAGTATTTT.

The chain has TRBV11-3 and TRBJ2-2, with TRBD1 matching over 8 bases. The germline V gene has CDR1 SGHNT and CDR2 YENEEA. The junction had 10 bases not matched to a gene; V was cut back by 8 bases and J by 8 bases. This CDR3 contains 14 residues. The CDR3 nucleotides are TGTGCCAGCCGCATCACAGGGGGAGCAGGGGAGCTGTTTTTT. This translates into CASRITGGAGELFF.

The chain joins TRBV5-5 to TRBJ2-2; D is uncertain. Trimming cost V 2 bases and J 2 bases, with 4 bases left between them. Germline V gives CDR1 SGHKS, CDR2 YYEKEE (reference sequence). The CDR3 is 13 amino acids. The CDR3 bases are TGTGCCAGCAGCTTCCTCAACACCGGGGAGCTGTTTTTT. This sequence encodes CASSFLNTGELFF.

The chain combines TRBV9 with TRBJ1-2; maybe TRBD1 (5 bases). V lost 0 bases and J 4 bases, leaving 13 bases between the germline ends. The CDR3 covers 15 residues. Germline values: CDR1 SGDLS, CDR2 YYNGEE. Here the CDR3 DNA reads TGTGCCAGCAGCGTAGTTGTGGGACTGAGCTATGGCTACACCTTC. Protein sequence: CASSVVVGLSYGYTF.

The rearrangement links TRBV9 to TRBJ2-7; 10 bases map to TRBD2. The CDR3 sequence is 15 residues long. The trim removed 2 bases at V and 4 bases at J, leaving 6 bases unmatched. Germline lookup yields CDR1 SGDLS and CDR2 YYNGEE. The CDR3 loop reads CASSVTGTSVYEQYF. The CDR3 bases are TGTGCCAGCAGCGTCACCGGGACTAGCGTTTACGAGCAGTACTTC.

This chain's CDR3 is CASSLVRGYQETQYF. Written as DNA, the CDR3 is TGTGCCAGCAGCTTAGTCAGGGGGTACCAAGAGACCCAGTACTTC. The V and J genes are TRBV7-2 and TRBJ2-5; 7 positions agree with TRBD1. The CDR3 covers 15 residues. With V trimmed by 1 base and J by 0 bases, 2 bases remained unmatched. The germline V gene encodes CDR1 SGHTA and CDR2 FQGNSA. Looking up the rest from reference TRBV7-2 and TRBJ2-5 gives the full variable domain: GAGVSQSPSNKVTEKGKDVELRCDPISGHTALYWYRQSLGQGLEFLIYFQGNSAPDKSGLPSDRFSAERTGGSVSTLTIQRTQQEDSAVYLCASSLVRGYQETQYFGPGTRLLVL.

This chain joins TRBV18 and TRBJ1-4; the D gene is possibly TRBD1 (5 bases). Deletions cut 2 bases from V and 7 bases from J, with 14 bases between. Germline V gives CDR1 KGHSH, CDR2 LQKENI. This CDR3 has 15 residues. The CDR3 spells CASSPGGGDGEKLFF. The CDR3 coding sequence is TGTGCCAGCTCACCAGGGGGGGGTGATGGTGAAAAACTGTTTTTT.

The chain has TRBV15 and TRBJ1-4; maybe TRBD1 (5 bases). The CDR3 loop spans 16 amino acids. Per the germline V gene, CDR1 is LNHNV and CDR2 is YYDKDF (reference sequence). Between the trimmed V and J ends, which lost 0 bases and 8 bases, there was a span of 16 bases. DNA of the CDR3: TGTGCCACCAGCAGAGATTTAGGGGCGCTGGGAGAAAAACTGTTTTTT. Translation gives CATSRDLGALGEKLFF.

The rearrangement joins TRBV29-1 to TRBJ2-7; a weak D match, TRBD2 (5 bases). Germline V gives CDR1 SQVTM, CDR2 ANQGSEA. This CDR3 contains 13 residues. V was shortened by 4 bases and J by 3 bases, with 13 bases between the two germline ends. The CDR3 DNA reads TGCAGCGTTGGCAGGACTCAAAACTACGAGCAGTACTTC. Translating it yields CSVGRTQNYEQYF.

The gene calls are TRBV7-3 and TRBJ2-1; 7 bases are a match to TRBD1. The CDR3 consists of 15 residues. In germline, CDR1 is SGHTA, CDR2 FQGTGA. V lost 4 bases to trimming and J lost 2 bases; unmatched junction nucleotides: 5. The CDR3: CASSSSRGTYNEQFF. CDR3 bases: TGTGCCAGCAGCTCCTCCAGGGGGACCTACAATGAGCAGTTCTTC.

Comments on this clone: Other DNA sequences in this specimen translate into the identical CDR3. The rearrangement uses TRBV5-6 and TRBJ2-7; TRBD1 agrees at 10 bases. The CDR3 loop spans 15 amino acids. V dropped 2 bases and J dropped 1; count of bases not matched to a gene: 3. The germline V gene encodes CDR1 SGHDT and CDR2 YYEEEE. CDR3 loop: CASSFWDRGSYEQYF. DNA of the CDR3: TGTGCCAGCAGCTTTTGGGACAGGGGATCCTACGAGCAGTACTTC. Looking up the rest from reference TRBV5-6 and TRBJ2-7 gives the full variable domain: DAGVTQSPTHLIKTRGQQVTLRCSPKSGHDTVSWYQQALGQGPQFIFQYYEEEERQRGNFPDRFSGHQFPNYSSELNVNALLLGDSALYLCASSFWDRGSYEQYFGPGTRLTVT.

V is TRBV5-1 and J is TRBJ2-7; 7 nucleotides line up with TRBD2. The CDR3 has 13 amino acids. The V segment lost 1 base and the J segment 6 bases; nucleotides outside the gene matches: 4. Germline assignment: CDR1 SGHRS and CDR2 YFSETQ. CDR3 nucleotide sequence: TGCGCCAGCAGCTTGAGCGGGAACCGCGAGCAGTACTTC. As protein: CASSLSGNREQYF.

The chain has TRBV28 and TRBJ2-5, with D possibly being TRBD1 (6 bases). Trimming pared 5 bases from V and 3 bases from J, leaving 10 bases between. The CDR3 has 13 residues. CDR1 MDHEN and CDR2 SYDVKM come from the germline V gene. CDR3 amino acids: CASSATGKETQYF. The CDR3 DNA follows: TGTGCCAGCAGTGCTACAGGGAAAGAGACCCAGTACTTC.

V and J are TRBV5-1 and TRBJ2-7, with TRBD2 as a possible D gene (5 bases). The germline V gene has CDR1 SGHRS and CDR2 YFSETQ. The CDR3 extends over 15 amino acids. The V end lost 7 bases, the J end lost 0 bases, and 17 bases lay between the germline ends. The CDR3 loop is CASAASSGSSYEQYF. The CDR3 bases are TGCGCCAGCGCCGCTTCGTCGGGAAGCTCCTACGAGCAGTACTTC.

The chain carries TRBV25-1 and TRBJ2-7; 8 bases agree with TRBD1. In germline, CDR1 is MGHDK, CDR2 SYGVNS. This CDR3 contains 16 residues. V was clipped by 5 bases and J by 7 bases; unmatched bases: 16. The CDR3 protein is CASSTRTGGNAREQYF. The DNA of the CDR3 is TGTGCCAGCAGTACCCGAACAGGGGGGAATGCGCGGGAGCAGTACTTC.

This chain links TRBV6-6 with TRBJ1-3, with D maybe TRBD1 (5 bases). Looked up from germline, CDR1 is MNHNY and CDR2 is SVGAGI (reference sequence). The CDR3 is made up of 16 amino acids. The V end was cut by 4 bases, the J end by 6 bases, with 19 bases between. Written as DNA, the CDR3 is TGTGCCAGCAGTTTCCTCGGGACTGCTATTTTAAACACCATATATTTT. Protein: CASSFLGTAILNTIYF.

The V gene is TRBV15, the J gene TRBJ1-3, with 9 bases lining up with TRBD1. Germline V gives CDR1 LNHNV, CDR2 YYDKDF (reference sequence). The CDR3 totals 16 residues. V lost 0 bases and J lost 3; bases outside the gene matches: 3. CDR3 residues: CATSRDRQGVGNTIYF. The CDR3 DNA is TGTGCCACCAGCAGAGATCGACAGGGGGTTGGAAACACCATATATTTT.

CDR3 sequence (DNA): TGTGCCAGCAGCTCAAACACTGAAGCTTTCTTT. Encoded protein: CASSSNTEAFF. This chain connects TRBV5-4 to TRBJ1-1; unclear D gene. The germline V and J ends were trimmed by 3 bases and 2 bases, with 2 bases remaining between them. The germline V gene has CDR1 SGHNT and CDR2 YYREEE (reference sequence). This CDR3 comprises 11 residues.

Here the CDR3 reads CASSPQGGNQPQHF. The DNA of the CDR3 is TGTGCCAGCAGTCCCCAGGGGGGCAATCAGCCCCAGCATTTT. The rearrangement joins TRBV27 to TRBJ1-5; 7 positions agree with TRBD1. CDR3 length: 14 amino acids. V dropped 5 bases and J dropped 2; count of bases not matched to a gene: 3. The germline gives CDR1 MNHEY, CDR2 SMNVEV (reference sequence).

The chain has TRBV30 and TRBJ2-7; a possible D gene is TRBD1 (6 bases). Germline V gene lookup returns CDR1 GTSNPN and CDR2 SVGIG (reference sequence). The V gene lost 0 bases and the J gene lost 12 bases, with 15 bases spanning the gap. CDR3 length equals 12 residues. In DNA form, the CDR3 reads TGTGCCTGGAGTGTTGTGGGGGCGGGTCTGTACTTC. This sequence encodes CAWSVVGAGLYF.

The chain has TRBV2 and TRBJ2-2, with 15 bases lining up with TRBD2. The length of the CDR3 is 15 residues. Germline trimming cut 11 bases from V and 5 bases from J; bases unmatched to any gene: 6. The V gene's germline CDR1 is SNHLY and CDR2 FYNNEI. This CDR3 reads CASWTSGGETGELFF. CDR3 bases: TGTGCCTCCTGGACTAGCGGGGGGGAAACCGGGGAGCTGTTTTTT.

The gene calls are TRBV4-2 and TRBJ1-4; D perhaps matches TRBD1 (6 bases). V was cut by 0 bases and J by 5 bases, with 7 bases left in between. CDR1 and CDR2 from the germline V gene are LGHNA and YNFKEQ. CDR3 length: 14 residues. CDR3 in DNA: TGTGCCAGCAGCCAAGACAGGGGAAATGAAAAACTGTTTTTT. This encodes CASSQDRGNEKLFF.

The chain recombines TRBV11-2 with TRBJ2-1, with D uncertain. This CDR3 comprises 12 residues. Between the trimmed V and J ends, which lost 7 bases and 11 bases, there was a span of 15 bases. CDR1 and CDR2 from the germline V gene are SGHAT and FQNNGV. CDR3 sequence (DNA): TGTGCCAGCACACCCCTTGACTCCCAGCAGTTCTTC. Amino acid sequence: CASTPLDSQQFF.

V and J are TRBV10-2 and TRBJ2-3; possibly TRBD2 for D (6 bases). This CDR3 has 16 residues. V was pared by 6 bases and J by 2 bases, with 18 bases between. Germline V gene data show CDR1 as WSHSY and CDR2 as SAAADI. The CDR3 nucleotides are TGCGCCAGCAGGGAAACCCTAGCGCCGAACACAGATACGCAGTATTTT. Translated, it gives CASRETLAPNTDTQYF.

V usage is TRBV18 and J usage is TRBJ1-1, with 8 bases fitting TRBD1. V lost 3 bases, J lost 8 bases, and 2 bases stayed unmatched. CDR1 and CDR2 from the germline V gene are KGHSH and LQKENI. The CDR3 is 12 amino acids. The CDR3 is CASSPRQGEAFF. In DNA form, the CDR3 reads TGTGCCAGCTCACCCAGACAGGGGGAAGCTTTCTTT.